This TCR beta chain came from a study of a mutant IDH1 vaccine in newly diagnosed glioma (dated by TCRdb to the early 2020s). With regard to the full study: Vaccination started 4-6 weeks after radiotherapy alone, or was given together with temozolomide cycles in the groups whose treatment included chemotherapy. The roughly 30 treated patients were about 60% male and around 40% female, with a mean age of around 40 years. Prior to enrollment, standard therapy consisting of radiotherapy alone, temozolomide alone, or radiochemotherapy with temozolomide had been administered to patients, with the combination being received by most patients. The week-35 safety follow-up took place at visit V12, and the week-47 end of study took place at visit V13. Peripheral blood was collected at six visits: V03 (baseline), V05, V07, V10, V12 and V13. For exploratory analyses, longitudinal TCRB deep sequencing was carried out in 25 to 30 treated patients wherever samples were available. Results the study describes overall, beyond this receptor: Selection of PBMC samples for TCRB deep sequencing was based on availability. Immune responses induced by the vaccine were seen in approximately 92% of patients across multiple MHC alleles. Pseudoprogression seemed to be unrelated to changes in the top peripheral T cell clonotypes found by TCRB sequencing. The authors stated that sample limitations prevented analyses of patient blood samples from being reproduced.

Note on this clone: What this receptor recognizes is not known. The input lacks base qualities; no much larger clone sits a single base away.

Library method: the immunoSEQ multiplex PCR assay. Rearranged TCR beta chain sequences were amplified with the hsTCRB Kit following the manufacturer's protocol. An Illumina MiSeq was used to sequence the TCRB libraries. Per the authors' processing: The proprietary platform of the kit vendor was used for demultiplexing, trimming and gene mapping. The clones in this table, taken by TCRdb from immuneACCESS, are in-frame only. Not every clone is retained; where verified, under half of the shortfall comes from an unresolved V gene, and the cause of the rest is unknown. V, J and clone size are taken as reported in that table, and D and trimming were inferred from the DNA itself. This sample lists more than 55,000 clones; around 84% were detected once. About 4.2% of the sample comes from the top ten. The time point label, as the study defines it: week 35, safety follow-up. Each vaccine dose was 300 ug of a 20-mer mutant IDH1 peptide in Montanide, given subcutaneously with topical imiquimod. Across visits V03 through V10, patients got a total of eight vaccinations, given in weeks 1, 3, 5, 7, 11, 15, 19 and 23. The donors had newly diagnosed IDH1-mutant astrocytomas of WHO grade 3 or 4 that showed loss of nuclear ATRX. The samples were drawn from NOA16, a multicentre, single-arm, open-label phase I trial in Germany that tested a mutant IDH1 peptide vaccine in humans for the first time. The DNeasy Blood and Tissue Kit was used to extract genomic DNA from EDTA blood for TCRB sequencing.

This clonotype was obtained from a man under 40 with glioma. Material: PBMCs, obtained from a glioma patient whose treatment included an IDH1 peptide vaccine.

The sequenced DNA is TGTGCCAGCAGTTTAGGCGGGTTCAGTAGCTCCTATAATTCACCCCTCCACTTT. The encoded protein is CASSLGGFSSSYNSPLHF. The sequence is built from TRBV28 and TRBJ1-6; no confident D gene assignment can be made. The CDR3 contains 18 residues, cysteine and phenylalanine counted. Only CDR3 DNA remains: 54 bases, in frame from the first base. CDR1 and CDR2, looked up from the germline V gene, are MDHEN and SYDVKM. The V and J ends are trimmed by 2 bases and 0 bases, leaving 14 bases between them.